These T cell receptor beta chains were read from a single sample in a study of blood T cell repertoires in COVID-19. Assay: immunoSEQ multiplex PCR; the TCRdb copy retains only in-frame clones and omits some. In the table there are approximately 670,000 clones, around 90% of which are singletons. The specimen was peripheral blood. Receptor source: a woman between 18 and 30 years old with acute or convalescent COVID-19. Both conserved end residues are part of each CDR3. D genes are given only for firm matches. The size of a clone is reported for some rows only, either as once, few or many, or as a class for expanded clones.

size: .
D: TRBD1
J: TRBJ2-3
V: TRBV9
CDR3: CASSMQGATDTQYF
DNA: TGTGCCAGCAGCATGCAGGGGGCAACAGATACGCAGTATTTT

size: once
D: .
J: TRBJ1-4
V: TRBV7-8
CDR3: CASSRGRGGPLNEKLFF
DNA: TGTGCCAGCAGCAGAGGAAGGGGGGGCCCATTAAATGAAAAACTGTTTTTT

size: .
D: TRBD1
J: TRBJ1-1
V: TRBV11-2
CDR3: CASSPARRGLSEAFF
DNA: TGTGCCAGCAGCCCCGCCCGCAGGGGGCTTTCTGAAGCTTTCTTT

size: .
D: .
J: TRBJ1-2
V: TRBV2
CDR3: CASPRANYGYTF
DNA: TGTGCCAGCCCGCGGGCTAACTATGGCTACACCTTC

size: .
D: .
J: TRBJ1-2
V: TRBV6-5
CDR3: CASRDGYYGYTF
DNA: TGTGCCAGCAGAGACGGGTACTATGGCTACACCTTC

size: .
D: .
J: TRBJ1-2
V: TRBV6-5
CDR3: CASTSGPPGGYTF
DNA: TGTGCCAGCACCTCCGGACCCCCGGGGGGCTACACCTTC

size: .
D: TRBD1
J: TRBJ1-6
V: TRBV5-1
CDR3: CASSRDRGNSPLHF
DNA: TGCGCCAGCAGTCGGGACAGGGGTAATTCACCCCTCCACTTT

size: once
D: .
J: TRBJ1-1
V: TRBV12-3/TRBV12-4
CDR3: CASSFSVNTEAFF
DNA: TGTGCCAGCAGTTTTTCGGTGAACACTGAAGCTTTCTTT

size: .
D: TRBD1
J: TRBJ1-5
V: TRBV5-1
CDR3: CASSPLGTGNQPQHF
DNA: TGCGCCAGCAGCCCGCTGGGGACAGGGAATCAGCCCCAGCATTTT

size: few
D: .
J: TRBJ1-2
V: TRBV5-1
CDR3: CASSLEPPGSYTF
DNA: TGCGCCAGCAGCTTGGAACCGCCAGGGAGCTACACCTTC

size: .
D: TRBD1
J: TRBJ1-4
V: TRBV5-5
CDR3: CASSLQGAPEKLFF
DNA: TGTGCCAGCAGCTTACAGGGGGCGCCCGAAAAACTGTTTTTT

size: .
D: .
J: TRBJ1-1
V: TRBV6-2/TRBV6-3
CDR3: CASSPGQGRIGYTEAFF
DNA: TGTGCCAGCAGTCCCGGGCAGGGAAGAATTGGCTACACTGAAGCTTTCTTT

size: .
D: TRBD1
J: TRBJ1-1
V: TRBV11-2
CDR3: CASSSNRGRTEAFF
DNA: TGTGCCAGCAGCTCAAACAGGGGGCGCACTGAAGCTTTCTTT

size: .
D: .
J: TRBJ2-6
V: TRBV9
CDR3: CASSGDIGDVGQSGANVLTF
DNA: TGTGCCAGCAGCGGGGACATCGGGGACGTTGGTCAATCTGGGGCCAACGTCCTGACTTTC

size: .
D: TRBD1
J: TRBJ1-6
V: TRBV19
CDR3: CASSLPGQYNSPLHF
DNA: TGTGCCAGTAGTTTGCCGGGACAGTATAATTCACCCCTCCACTTT